This T cell receptor (beta chain) originates from a study of CD8 T cells in Susac syndrome. It was with random hexamers that roughly 0.5 to 1 ug RNA was reverse transcribed. TCRdb passed the immunoSEQ multiplex PCR reads through MiXCR, listing each CDR3 protein once. The repertoire consists of fewer than 200,000 distinct CDR3 sequences, with 90% to 95% occurring once and the leading ten covering roughly 0.12%. The CDR3 extends over 12 amino acids. Germline V gene sequence: CDR1 SNHLY, CDR2 FYNNEI. V was clipped by 3 bases and J by 5 bases, with 7 bases between them. The receptor comes from a human donor with Susac syndrome. Sequencing was performed on CD4+ T cells from PBMCs. The V gene is TRBV2, the J gene TRBJ1-2; no firm D call. The CDR3 spells CASSEEGYGYTF. Written as DNA, the CDR3 is TGTGCCAGCAGTGAGGAAGGTTATGGCTACACCTTC.